The table lists the clone carrying this TCR beta chain with many counts. Its antigen is still unknown. The data were obtained in a study of post-analysis software for immune sequencing data. Overall study: Several disease courses (relapsing-remitting, secondary progressive and progressive-relapsing) of multiple sclerosis were included. Study-wide results and limits: Analysis by F measure revealed that same-batch samples clustered strongly together. Among about 5 TRBV segments more frequent in patients than controls were TRBV5-6, TRBV5-1 and TRBV20-1. Significantly lower normalized Chao1 diversity was seen in multiple sclerosis patients than in controls.

Germline values: CDR1 SEHNR, CDR2 FQNEAQ (reference sequence). The CDR3 has 13 amino acids. Between the trimmed V and J ends, which lost 5 bases and 0 bases, there was a span of 7 bases. The library was made from cDNA and included unique molecular identifiers. With about 0.95 to 10 million T cells as the source, approximately 450,000 cDNA molecules resulted. TCRdb independently ran MiXCR on the PCR reads; one entry per CDR3 protein. Of about 200,000 distinct CDR3 sequences listed, around 29% are singletons. This chain joins TRBV7-9 and TRBJ1-2; no definite D call. The specimen was blood. The TCR originated in a girl aged 2 to 17 with multiple sclerosis. The CDR3 loop is CASSAGTNYGYTF. In DNA form, the CDR3 reads TGTGCCAGCAGCGCTGGGACTAACTATGGCTACACCTTC.